The rows below give T cell receptor beta chains drawn from one sample of a study of regulatory T cells in long-lasting Graves disease. MiXCR was run by TCRdb on the multiplex PCR reads, yielding one entry per CDR3 protein. This table holds 400,000 to 500,000 distinct CDR3 sequences, roughly 23% found once. The source was peripheral blood mononuclear cells (PBMCs), collected when the disease was refractory, from a patient treated with antithyroid drugs. Receptors were obtained from a female donor with Graves disease. Both conserved end residues are part of each CDR3. D genes are given only for firm matches. Clone size appears in some rows only: once, few, many, or a class for an expanded clone.

TRBJ1-2,many,TRBD1,TRBV28,TGTGCCAGCAGGTGGGACTCCGGGACAGCTGTCTATGGCTACACCTTC,CASRWDSGTAVYGYTF
TRBJ2-1,few,TRBD1,TRBV14,TGTGCCAGCAGCCAAGTAGACAGGGGTGAGCAGTTCTTC,CASSQVDRGEQFF
TRBJ2-1,NA,TRBD2,TRBV7-2,TGTGCCAGCAGCCGGACTAGCGGGGGGGCCGAAGAGATTGAGCAGTTCTTC,CASSRTSGGAEEIEQFF
TRBJ2-2,NA,TRBD1,TRBV6-1,TGTGCCAGCAGTGAAATAACAGGGGTCACCGGGGAGCTGTTTTTT,CASSEITGVTGELFF
TRBJ1-1,NA,TRBD1,TRBV20-1,TGCAGTGCTAGAGACCTAAGGACAGGGGGGTTGAACACTGAAGCTTTCTTT,CSARDLRTGGLNTEAFF
TRBJ1-1,many,NA,TRBV7-2,TGTGCCAGCAGCTTAGGGGGGCGGGGGACTGAAGCTTTCTTT,CASSLGGRGTEAFF
TRBJ2-7,few,TRBD2,TRBV7-9,TGTGCCAGCGGCGGGGGGGTCTCCTACGAGCAGTACTTC,CASGGGVSYEQYF
TRBJ1-3,NA,TRBD1,TRBV7-3,TGTGCCAGCAGCTTCATGACAGGGAACTCTGGAAACACCATATATTTT,CASSFMTGNSGNTIYF
TRBJ2-1,NA,TRBD2,TRBV20-1,TGCAGTGCTAGAGGTGCCGGGCCTAGCGGACACAATGAGCAGTTCTTC,CSARGAGPSGHNEQFF
TRBJ2-5,many,NA,TRBV12-3/TRBV12-4,TGTGCCAGCAGTCCACGTTCTGGAGGAGAGACCCAGTACTTC,CASSPRSGGETQYF
TRBJ1-4,NA,NA,TRBV4-2,TGTGCCAGCAGCCCCGTGCAGGGGTCTAATGAAAAACTGTTTTTT,CASSPVQGSNEKLFF
TRBJ1-1,NA,NA,TRBV6-5,TGTGCCAGCAGTTACTCTGCGGAGGGCGCGGAAGCTTTCTTT,CASSYSAEGAEAFF
TRBJ2-7,many,NA,TRBV7-2,TGTGCCAGCAGCTTAGCGGGAGTTAGGTCCTACGAGCAGTACTTC,CASSLAGVRSYEQYF
TRBJ2-7,NA,NA,TRBV29-1,TGCGGCGTTGAAGATCCCCTCTCTACGGGTGAGCAGTACTTC,CGVEDPLSTGEQYF
TRBJ1-1,few,NA,TRBV7-2,TGTGCCAGCAGCCCACCCTTTGCGGGGACTGAAGCTTTCTTT,CASSPPFAGTEAFF
TRBJ1-1,few,NA,TRBV28,TGTGCCAGCAGCCTAAGGCTCGGTGGGACTGAAGCTTTCTTT,CASSLRLGGTEAFF